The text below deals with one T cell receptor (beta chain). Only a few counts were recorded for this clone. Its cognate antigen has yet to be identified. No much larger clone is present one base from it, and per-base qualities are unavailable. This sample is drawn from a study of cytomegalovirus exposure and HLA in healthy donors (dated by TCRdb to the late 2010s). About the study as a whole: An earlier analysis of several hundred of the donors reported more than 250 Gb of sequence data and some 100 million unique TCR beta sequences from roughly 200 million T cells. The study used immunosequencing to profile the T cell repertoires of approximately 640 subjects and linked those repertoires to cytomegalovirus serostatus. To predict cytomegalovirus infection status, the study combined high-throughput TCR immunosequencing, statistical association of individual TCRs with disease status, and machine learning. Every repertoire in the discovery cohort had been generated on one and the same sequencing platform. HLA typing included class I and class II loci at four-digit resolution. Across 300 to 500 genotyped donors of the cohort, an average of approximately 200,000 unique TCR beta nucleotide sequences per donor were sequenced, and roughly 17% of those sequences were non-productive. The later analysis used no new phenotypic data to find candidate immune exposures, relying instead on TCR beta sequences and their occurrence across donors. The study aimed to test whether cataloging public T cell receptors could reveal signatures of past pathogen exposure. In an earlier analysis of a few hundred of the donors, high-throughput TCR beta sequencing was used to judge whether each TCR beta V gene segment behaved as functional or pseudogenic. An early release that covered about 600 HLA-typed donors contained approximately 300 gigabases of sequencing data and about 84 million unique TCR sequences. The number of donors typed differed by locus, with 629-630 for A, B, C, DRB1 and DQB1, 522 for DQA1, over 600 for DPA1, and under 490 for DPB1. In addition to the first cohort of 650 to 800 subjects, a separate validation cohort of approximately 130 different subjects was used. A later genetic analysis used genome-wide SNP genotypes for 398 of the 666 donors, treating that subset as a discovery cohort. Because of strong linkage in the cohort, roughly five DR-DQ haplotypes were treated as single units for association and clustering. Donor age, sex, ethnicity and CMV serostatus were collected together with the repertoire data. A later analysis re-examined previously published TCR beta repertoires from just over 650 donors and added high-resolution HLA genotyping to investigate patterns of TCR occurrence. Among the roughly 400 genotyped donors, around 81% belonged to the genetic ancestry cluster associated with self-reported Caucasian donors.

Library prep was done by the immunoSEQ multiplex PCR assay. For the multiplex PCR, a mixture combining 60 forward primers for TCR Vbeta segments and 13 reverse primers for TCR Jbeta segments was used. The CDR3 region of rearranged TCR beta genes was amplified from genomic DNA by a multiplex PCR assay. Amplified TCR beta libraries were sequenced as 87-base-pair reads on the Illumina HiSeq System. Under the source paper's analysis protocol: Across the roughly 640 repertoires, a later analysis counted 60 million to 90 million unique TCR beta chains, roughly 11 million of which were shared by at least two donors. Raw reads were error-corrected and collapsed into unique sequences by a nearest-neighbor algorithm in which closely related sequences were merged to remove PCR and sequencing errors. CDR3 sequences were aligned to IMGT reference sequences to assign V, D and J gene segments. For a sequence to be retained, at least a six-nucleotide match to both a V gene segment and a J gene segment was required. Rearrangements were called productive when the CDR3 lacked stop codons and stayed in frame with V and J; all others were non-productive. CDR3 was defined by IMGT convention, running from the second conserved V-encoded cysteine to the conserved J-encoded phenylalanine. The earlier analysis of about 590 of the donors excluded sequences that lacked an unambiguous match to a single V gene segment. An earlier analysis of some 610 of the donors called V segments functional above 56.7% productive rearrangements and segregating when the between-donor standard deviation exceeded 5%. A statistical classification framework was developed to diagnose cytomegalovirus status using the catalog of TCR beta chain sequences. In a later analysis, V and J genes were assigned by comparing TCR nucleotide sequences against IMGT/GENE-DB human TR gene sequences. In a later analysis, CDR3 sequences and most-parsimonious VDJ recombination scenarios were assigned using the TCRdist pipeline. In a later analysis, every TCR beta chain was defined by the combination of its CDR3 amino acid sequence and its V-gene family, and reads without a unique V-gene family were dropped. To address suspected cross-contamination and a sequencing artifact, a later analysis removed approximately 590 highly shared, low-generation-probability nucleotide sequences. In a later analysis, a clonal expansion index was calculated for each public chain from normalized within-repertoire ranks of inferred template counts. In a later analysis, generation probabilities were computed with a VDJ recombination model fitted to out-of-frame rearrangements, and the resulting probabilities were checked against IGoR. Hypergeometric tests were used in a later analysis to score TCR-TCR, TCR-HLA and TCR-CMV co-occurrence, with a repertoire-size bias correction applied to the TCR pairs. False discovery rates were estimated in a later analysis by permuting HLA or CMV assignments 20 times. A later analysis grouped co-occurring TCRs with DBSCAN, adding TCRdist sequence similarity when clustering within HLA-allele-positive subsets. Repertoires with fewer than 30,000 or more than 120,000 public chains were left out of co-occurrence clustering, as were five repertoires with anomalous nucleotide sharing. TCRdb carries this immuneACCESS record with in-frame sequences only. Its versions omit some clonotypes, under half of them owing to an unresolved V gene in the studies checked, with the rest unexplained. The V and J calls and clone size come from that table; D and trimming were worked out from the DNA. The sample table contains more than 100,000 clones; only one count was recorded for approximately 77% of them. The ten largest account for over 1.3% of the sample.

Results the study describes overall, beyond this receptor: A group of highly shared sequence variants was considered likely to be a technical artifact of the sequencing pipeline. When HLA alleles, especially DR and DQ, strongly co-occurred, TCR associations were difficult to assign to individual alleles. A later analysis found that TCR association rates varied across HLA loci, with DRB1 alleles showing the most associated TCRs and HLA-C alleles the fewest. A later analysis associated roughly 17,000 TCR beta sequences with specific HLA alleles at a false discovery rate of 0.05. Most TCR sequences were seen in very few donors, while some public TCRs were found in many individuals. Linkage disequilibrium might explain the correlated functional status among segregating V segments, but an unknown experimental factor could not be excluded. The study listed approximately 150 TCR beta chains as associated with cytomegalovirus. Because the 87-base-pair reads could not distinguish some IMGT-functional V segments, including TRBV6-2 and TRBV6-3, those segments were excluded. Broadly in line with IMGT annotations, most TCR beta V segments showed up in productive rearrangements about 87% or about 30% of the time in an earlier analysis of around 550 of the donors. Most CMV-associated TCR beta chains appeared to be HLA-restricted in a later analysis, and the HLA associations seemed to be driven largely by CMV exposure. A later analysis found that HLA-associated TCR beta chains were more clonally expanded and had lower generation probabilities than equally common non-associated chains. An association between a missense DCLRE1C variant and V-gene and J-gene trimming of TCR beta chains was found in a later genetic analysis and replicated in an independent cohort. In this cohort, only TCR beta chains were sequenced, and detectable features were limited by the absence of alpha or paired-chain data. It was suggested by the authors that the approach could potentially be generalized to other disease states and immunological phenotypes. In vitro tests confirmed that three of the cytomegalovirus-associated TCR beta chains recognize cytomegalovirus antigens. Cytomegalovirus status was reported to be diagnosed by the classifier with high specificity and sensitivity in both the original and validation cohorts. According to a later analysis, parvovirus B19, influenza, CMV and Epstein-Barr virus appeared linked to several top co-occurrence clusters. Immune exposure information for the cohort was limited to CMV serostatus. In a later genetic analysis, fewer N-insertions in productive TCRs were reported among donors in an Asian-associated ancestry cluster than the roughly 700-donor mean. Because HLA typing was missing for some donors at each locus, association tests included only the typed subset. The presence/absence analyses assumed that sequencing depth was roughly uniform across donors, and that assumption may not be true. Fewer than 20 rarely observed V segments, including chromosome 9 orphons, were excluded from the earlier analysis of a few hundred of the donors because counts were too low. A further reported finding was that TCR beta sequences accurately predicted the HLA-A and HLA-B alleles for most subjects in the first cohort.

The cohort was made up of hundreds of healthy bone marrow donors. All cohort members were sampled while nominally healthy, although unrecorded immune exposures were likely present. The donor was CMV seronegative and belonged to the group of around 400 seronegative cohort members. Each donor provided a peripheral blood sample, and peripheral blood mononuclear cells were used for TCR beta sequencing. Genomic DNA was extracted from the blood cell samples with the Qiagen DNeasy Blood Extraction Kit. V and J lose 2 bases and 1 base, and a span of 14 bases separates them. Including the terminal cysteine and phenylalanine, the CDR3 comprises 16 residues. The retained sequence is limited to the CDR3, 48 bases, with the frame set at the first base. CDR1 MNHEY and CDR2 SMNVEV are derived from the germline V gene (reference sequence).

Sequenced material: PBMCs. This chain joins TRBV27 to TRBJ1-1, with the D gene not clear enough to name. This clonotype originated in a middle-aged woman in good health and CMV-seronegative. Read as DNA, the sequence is TGTGCCAGCAGTTTAATTATGTTGGCGGCGAACACTGAAGCTTTCTTT. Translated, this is CASSLIMLAANTEAFF.